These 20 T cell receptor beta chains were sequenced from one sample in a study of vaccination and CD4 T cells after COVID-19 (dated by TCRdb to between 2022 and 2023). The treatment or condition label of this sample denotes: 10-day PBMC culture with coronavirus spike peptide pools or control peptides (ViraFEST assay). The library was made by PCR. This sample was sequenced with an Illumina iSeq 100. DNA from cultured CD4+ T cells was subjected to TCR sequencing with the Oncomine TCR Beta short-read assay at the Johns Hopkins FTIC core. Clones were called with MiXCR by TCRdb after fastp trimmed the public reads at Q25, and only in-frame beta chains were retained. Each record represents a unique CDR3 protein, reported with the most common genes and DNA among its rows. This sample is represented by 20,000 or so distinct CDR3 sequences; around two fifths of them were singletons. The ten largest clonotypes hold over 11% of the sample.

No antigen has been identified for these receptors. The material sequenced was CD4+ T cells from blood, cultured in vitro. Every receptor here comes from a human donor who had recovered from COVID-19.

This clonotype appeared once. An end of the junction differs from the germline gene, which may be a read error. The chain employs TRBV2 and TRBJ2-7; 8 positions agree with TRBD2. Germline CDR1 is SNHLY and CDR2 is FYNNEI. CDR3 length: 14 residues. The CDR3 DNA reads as TGTGCCAGCAGGACCACTAGCGGAGGCTACAAGCAGTACTTC. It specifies CASRTTSGGYKQYF.

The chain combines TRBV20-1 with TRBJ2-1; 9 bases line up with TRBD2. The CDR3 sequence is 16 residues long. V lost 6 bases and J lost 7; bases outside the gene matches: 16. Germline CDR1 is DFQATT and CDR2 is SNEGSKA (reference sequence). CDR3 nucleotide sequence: TGCAGTGCCCCAGACCCTCGACTAGCGGAGGCAAATGAGCAGTTCTTC. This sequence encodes CSAPDPRLAEANEQFF.

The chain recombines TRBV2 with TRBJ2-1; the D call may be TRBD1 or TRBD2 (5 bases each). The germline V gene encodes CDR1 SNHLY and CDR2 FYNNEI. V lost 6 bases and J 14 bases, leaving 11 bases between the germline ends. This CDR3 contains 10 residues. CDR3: CASRGTREFF. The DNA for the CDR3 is TGTGCCAGCAGGGGGACCCGAGAGTTCTTC. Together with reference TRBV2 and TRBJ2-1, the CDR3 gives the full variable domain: EPEVTQTPSHQVTQMGQEVILRCVPISNHLYFYWYRQILGQKVEFLVSFYNNEISEKSEIFDDQFSVERPDGSNFTLKIRSTKLEDSAMYFCASRGTREFFGPGTRLTVL.

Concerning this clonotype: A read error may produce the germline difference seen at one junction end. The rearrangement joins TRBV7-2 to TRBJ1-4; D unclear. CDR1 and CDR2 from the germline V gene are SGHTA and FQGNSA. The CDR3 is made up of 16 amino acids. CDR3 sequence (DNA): TGTGCCAGCACCTTAGAGGGCTCCCGTGGACGGGAAAAACTGTTTTTT. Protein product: CASTLEGSRGREKLFF.

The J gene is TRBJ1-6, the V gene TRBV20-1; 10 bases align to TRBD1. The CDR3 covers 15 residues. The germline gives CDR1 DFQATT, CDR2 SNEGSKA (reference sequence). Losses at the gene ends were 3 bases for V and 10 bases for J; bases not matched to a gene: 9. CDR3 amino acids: CSASPGTGDSSPLHF. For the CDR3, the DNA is TGCAGTGCTAGTCCCGGGACAGGGGATTCCTCACCCCTCCACTTT.

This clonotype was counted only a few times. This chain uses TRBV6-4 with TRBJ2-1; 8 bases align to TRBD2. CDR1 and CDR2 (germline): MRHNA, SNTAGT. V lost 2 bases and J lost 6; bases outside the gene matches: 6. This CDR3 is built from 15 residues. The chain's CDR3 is CASSDLSGRSNEQFF. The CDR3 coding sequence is TGTGCCAGCAGTGACCTCAGCGGGAGAAGCAATGAGCAGTTCTTC.

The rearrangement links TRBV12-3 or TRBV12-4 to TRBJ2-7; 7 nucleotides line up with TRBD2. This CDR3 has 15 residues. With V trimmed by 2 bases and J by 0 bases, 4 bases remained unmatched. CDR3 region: CASSLSGDLSYEQYF. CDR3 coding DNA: TGTGCCAGCAGTTTAAGCGGGGACCTCTCCTACGAGCAGTACTTC.

CDR3 sequence: CASSISPGQGNYGYTF. The CDR3 bases are TGTGCCAGTAGTATTTCACCGGGACAGGGGAACTATGGCTACACCTTC. The chain employs TRBV19 and TRBJ1-2, with TRBD1 matching over 10 bases. The J segment lost 2 bases and the V segment lost 3 bases, leaving 6 bases of the junction unmatched. The V gene's germline CDR1 is LNHDA and CDR2 SQIVND (reference sequence). This CDR3 region has 16 residues.

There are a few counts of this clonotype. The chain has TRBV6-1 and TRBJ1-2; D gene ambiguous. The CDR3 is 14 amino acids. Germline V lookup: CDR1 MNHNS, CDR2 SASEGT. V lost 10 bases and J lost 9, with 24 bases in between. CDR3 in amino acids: CATVSNGQWRSYTF. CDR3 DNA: TGTGCCACGGTGTCTAACGGGCAGTGGAGGAGCTACACCTTC.

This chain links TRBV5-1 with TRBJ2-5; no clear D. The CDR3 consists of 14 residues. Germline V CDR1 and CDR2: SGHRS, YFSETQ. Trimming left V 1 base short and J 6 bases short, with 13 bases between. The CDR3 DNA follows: TGCGCCAGCAGCTTGACGGGTCAGCAAAAGACCCAGTACTTC. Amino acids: CASSLTGQQKTQYF.

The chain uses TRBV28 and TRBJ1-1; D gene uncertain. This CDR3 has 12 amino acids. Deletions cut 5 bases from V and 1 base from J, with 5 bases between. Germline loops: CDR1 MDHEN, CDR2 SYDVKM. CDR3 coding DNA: TGTGCCAGCAGTAGAAGGAACACTGAAGCTTTCTTT. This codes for CASSRRNTEAFF. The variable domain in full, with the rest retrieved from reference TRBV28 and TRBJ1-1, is DVKVTQSSRYLVKRTGEKVFLECVQDMDHENMFWYRQDPGLGLRLIYFSYDVKMKEKGDIPEGYSVSREKKERFSLILESASTNQTSMYLCASSRRNTEAFFGQGTRLTVV.

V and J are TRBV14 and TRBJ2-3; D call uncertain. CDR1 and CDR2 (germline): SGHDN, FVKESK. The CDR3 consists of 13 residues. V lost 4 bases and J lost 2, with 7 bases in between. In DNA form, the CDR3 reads TGTGCCAGCAGCCGCTTCGACACAGATACGCAGTATTTT. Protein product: CASSRFDTDTQYF.

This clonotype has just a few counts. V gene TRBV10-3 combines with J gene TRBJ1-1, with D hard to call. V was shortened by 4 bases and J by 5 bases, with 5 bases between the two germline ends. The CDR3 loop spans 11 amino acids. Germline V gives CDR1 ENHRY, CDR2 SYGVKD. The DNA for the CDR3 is TGTGCCATCAGTGGGTATACTGAAGCTTTCTTT. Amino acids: CAISGYTEAFF.

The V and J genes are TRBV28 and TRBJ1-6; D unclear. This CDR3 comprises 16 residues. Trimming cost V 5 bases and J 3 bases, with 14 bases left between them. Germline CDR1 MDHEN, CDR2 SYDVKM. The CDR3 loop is CASSPHTTYYNSPLHF. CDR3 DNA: TGTGCCAGCAGTCCCCACACAACGTACTATAATTCACCCCTCCACTTT.

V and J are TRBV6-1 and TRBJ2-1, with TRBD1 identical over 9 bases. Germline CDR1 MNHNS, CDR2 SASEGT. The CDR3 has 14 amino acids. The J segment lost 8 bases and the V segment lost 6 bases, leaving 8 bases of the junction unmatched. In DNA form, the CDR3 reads TGTGCCAGCAGGGCCTCCACAGGGGGCGATGAGCAGTTCTTC. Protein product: CASRASTGGDEQFF.

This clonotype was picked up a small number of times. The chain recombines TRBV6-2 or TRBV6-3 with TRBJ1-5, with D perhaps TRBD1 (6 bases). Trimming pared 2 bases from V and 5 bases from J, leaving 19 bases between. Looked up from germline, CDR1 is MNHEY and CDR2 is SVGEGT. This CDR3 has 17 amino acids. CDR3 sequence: CASSYDPRGGSDQPQHF. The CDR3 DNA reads TGTGCCAGCAGTTACGACCCCAGGGGTGGGTCCGATCAGCCCCAGCATTTT.

The CDR3 protein is CASSLDIRIPSTDTQYF. CDR3 bases: TGTGCCAGCAGTTTAGATATTCGGATACCTAGCACAGATACGCAGTATTTT. The gene calls are TRBV27 and TRBJ2-3; D is unclear. CDR1 is MNHEY, CDR2 SMNVEV, per germline (reference sequence). The CDR3 consists of 17 residues. Trimming removed 2 bases from V and 0 bases from J, with 15 bases in between.

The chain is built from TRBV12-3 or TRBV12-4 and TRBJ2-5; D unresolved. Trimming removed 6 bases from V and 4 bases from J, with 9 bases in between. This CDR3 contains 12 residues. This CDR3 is CASSDPGETQYF. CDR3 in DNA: TGTGCCAGCAGCGACCCGGGAGAGACCCAGTACTTC.

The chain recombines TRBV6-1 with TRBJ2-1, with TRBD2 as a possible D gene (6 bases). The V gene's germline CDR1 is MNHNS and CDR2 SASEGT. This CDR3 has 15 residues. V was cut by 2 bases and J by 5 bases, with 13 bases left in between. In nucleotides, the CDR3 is TGTGCCAGCAGTGAACATGGAGGGCTAGACAATGAGCAGTTCTTC. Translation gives CASSEHGGLDNEQFF.

CDR3 bases: TGCGCCAGCAGCTCCGGTGACAGGGGAGCTAATTCACCCCTCCACTTT. Residues: CASSSGDRGANSPLHF. The chain links TRBV5-1 to TRBJ1-6; 8 bases map to TRBD1. CDR1 is SGHRS and CDR2 is YFSETQ in the germline V gene. Unmatched junction bases numbered 8, after V lost 3 bases and J lost 6 bases. The CDR3 has 16 amino acids.